This T cell receptor beta chain was recovered during a study of CD8+ T cells in alopecia areata. TCR sequencing used cDNA made by reverse transcription of extracted RNA. Sequenced by immunoSEQ multiplex PCR; TCRdb stores in-frame clones only, minus some. The sample comprises about 110,000 clones, over 55% of which are singletons, and around 23% rests with the top ten. Deletions cut 4 bases from V and 10 bases from J, with 14 bases between. CDR1 is MNHEY and CDR2 is SVGAGI in the germline V gene. The length of the CDR3 is 13 residues. The TCR was taken from a human donor with alopecia areata. The V call is TRBV6-5, the J call TRBJ2-1; D might be TRBD1 or TRBD2, each matching 5 bases. What was sequenced was NKG2D-low CD8+ T cells sorted from blood. CDR3 residues: CASSLGRPGEQFF. CDR3 coding DNA: TGTGCCAGCAGTTTGGGACGCCCCGGCGAGCAGTTCTTC.